This TCR beta chain came from a study of cytomegalovirus exposure and HLA in healthy donors. Study-wide findings and caveats: Reports described diagnosis of cytomegalovirus status by the classifier as highly specific and sensitive.

In the case of this clone: Its specificity is not known.

Separate from the approximately 670-subject first cohort, the roughly 120-subject validation cohort was the one that the donors belonged to. The method was immunoSEQ multiplex PCR; TCRdb's version includes in-frame clones alone and lacks a portion of them. The sample shows about 130,000 clones, 75% to 90% of them seen only once. The germline gives CDR1 SNHLY, CDR2 FYNNEI. The CDR3 has 15 amino acids. Unmatched junction bases numbered 13, after V lost 5 bases and J lost 9 bases. Material: PBMCs. This receptor was obtained from a young woman in good health and CMV-seronegative. The chain joins TRBV2 to TRBJ2-1, with 7 bases that match TRBD1. The CDR3 loop is CASSPDRDDSTEQFF. CDR3 coding DNA: TGTGCCAGCAGTCCCGACAGGGACGATAGCACTGAGCAGTTCTTC.